The 28 T cell receptor beta chains below come from one sample, sequenced in a study of T cells in Graves' hyperthyroidism and ophthalmopathy. The CDR3 regions of TCR beta were amplified from RNA transcripts. A set of HTBI primers served as the primers for a first-round RT-PCR of the TCR CDR3. TCRdb used MiXCR to reprocess the multiplex PCR reads, holding one entry per CDR3 protein. Of about 610,000 distinct CDR3 sequences listed, roughly a sixth were seen once; the top ten hold roughly 3.3%. The sequenced material came from blood. These receptors all come from a woman in her thirties or forties with Graves' ophthalmopathy.

The chain uses TRBV6-2 or TRBV6-3 and TRBJ1-1, with TRBD1 as a possible D gene (5 bases). Deletions cut 6 bases from V and 1 base from J, with 12 bases between. The CDR3 covers 14 residues. The germline V gene encodes CDR1 MNHEY and CDR2 SVGEGT. The CDR3 sequence is CASSKLTGNTEAFF. The DNA of the CDR3 is TGTGCCAGCAGCAAACTAACAGGGAACACTGAAGCTTTCTTT.

This clonotype was counted at least ten times. DNA of the CDR3: TGTGCCAGCAGCCCCCATCAGCGGGGGAACACCGGGGAGCTGTTTTTT. Translated: CASSPHQRGNTGELFF. This rearrangement joins TRBV12-3 or TRBV12-4 to TRBJ2-2; TRBD2 matches at 7 bases. The CDR3 is 16 residues long. J gave up 1 base and V 6 bases, and 8 bases lay outside the gene matches.

The CDR3 loop is CASTLDRVSYEQYF. CDR3 sequence (DNA): TGTGCCAGCACCTTGGACAGGGTCTCCTACGAGCAGTACTTC. V gene TRBV12-3 or TRBV12-4 combines with J gene TRBJ2-7; 8 bases match TRBD1. The CDR3 spans 14 residues. The V gene end was trimmed by 7 bases and the J gene end by 0 bases; junction bases not matched to a gene: 5.

This clonotype was recorded at least ten times. The chain carries TRBV7-9 and TRBJ1-1; 9 bases match TRBD1. Germline V CDR1 and CDR2: SEHNR, FQNEAQ (reference sequence). Trimming took 1 base from V and 5 from J; bases not matched to a gene: 5. This CDR3 comprises 15 residues. The CDR3 bases are TGTGCCAGCAGCTTAGACGACAGGGGGGTAACTGAAGCTTTCTTT. Translated, it gives CASSLDDRGVTEAFF.

This clonotype was observed at least ten times. The genes are TRBV2 and TRBJ1-2; 9 bases line up with TRBD1. The germline CDR1 and CDR2 sequences are SNHLY and FYNNEI. The length of the CDR3 is 13 residues. The ends lost 4 bases at V and 7 bases at J; junction bases unmatched: 4. The CDR3, as DNA: TGTGCCAGCAGTGCACAGGGGGCTGGTGGCTACACCTTC. Its translation: CASSAQGAGGYTF.

This clonotype was found a few times. The CDR3 is CASSLQGWHEQFF. The CDR3 DNA reads TGTGCCAGCAGTTTACAGGGTTGGCATGAGCAGTTCTTC. This chain connects TRBV28 to TRBJ2-1; tentative D call: TRBD1 (5 bases). Germline lookup yields CDR1 MDHEN and CDR2 SYDVKM. The V and J ends lost 2 bases and 8 bases respectively, with 10 bases between them. The CDR3 spans 13 residues. Drawing the rest from reference TRBV28 and TRBJ2-1, the complete variable domain is DVKVTQSSRYLVKRTGEKVFLECVQDMDHENMFWYRQDPGLGLRLIYFSYDVKMKEKGDIPEGYSVSREKKERFSLILESASTNQTSMYLCASSLQGWHEQFFGPGTRLTVL.

Many counts were recorded for this clonotype. This chain uses TRBV12-3 or TRBV12-4 with TRBJ2-1; TRBD1 aligns across 8 bases. V gave up 6 bases and J gave up 7 bases; unmatched junction bases: 11. This CDR3 comprises 15 residues. The CDR3, as DNA: TGTGCCAGCAGCTCACAGGGGGGTTCGGGGAATGAGCAGTTCTTC. This codes for CASSSQGGSGNEQFF.

This clonotype was counted a few times. The chain is built from TRBV19 and TRBJ2-1, with 9 positions matching TRBD2. Germline V gives CDR1 LNHDA, CDR2 SQIVND (reference sequence). Trimming at V came to 8 bases and at J to 4 bases, leaving 9 bases not matched to a gene. CDR3 length: 15 amino acids. CDR3 sequence reads: CASGRSLAGYNEQFF. The CDR3 DNA follows: TGTGCCAGTGGTAGGAGCCTAGCGGGGTACAATGAGCAGTTCTTC.

This clonotype was recorded at least ten times. V and J are TRBV28 and TRBJ1-2; no firm D call. V dropped 1 base and J dropped 2 bases, with 8 bases sitting between them. The length of the CDR3 is 14 residues. Per the germline V gene, CDR1 is MDHEN and CDR2 is SYDVKM. The CDR3 spells CASSLLGQNYGYTF. The CDR3 DNA sequence: TGTGCCAGCAGTTTATTAGGGCAAAACTATGGCTACACCTTC.

There are many counts of this clonotype. The V and J genes are TRBV20-1 and TRBJ2-3; 16 nucleotides agree with TRBD2. The V segment lost 5 bases and the J segment 5 bases; nucleotides outside the gene matches: 4. The CDR3 totals 15 residues. Germline V CDR1 and CDR2: DFQATT, SNEGSKA (reference sequence). The CDR3 spells CSAGTSGRVGDTQYF. The DNA of the CDR3 is TGCAGTGCTGGGACTAGCGGGAGGGTTGGAGATACGCAGTATTTT.

Turning to this clonotype: One junction end disagrees with the germline gene, perhaps due to a read error. The rearrangement joins TRBV28 to TRBJ2-7; TRBD2 agrees at 14 bases. Per germline, CDR1 MDHEN and CDR2 SYDVKM. The CDR3 loop spans 16 amino acids. The CDR3 is CASSLSGTSGSYERYF. The CDR3 DNA reads as TGTGCCAGCAGTTTGTCGGGGACTAGCGGGAGCTACGAGCGGTACTTC.

The J gene is TRBJ2-2, the V gene TRBV29-1, with D possibly being TRBD1 (5 bases). The CDR3 loop spans 12 amino acids. CDR1 is SQVTM and CDR2 is ANQGSEA in the germline V gene. Deletions cut 6 bases from V and 5 bases from J, with 10 bases between. The CDR3 sequence: CSVRAGTGELFF. The CDR3, as DNA: TGCAGCGTCCGAGCAGGGACCGGGGAGCTGTTTTTT.

Many counts were recorded for this clonotype. The chain has TRBV6-1 and TRBJ2-1; unclear D gene. Germline assignment: CDR1 MNHNS and CDR2 SASEGT. The germline V and J ends were trimmed by 5 bases and 0 bases, with 11 bases remaining between them. The CDR3 sequence is 15 residues long. In nucleotides, the CDR3 is TGTGCCAGCAGTTCTCACAGAAGCTCCTACAATGAGCAGTTCTTC. It specifies CASSSHRSSYNEQFF.

The table lists this clonotype with many counts. The gene calls are TRBV2 and TRBJ1-3, with 7 bases matching TRBD1. Germline CDR1 reads SNHLY; CDR2 reads FYNNEI. The CDR3 is 16 amino acids. V lost 7 bases, J lost 0 bases, and 9 bases stayed unmatched. CDR3 nucleotides: TGTGCCAGCACCCCGGACAGGATATTCTCTGGAAACACCATATATTTT. As protein: CASTPDRIFSGNTIYF. Looking up the rest from reference TRBV2 and TRBJ1-3 gives the full variable domain: EPEVTQTPSHQVTQMGQEVILRCVPISNHLYFYWYRQILGQKVEFLVSFYNNEISEKSEIFDDQFSVERPDGSNFTLKIRSTKLEDSAMYFCASTPDRIFSGNTIYFGEGSWLTVV.

This rearrangement joins TRBV10-3 to TRBJ2-3, with 12 nucleotides matching TRBD2. Germline V CDR1 and CDR2: ENHRY, SYGVKD. The CDR3 is made up of 14 amino acids. V shed 6 bases and J 4 bases; nucleotides not matched to a gene: 2. The DNA for the CDR3 is TGTGCCATCAGAACTAGCGGGAGGCCAGATACGCAGTATTTT. Its translation: CAIRTSGRPDTQYF.

The rearrangement uses TRBV28 and TRBJ1-2; 11 bases match TRBD1. The ends lost 3 bases at V and 7 bases at J; junction bases unmatched: 4. This CDR3 has 14 residues. Germline CDR1 is MDHEN and CDR2 is SYDVKM. In DNA, the CDR3 is TGTGCCAGCAGTTTCAGGACAGGGGGCGGTGGCTACACCTTC. Amino acid sequence: CASSFRTGGGGYTF.

The table lists this clonotype with a few counts. This chain connects TRBV6-2 or TRBV6-3 to TRBJ2-1; 7 bases match TRBD2. Trimming at V came to 0 bases and at J to 1 base, leaving 6 bases not matched to a gene. The CDR3 sequence is 17 residues long. CDR1 MNHEY and CDR2 SVGEGT come from the germline V gene. CDR3 region: CASSYSSLAASYNEQFF. CDR3 sequence (DNA): TGTGCCAGCAGTTACTCGAGCCTAGCGGCTTCCTACAATGAGCAGTTCTTC.

This clonotype was observed many times. The chain is built from TRBV11-1 and TRBJ2-1; 10 bases map to TRBD2. The length of the CDR3 is 13 residues. Trimming at V came to 5 bases and at J to 13 bases, leaving 8 bases not matched to a gene. CDR1 SGHAT and CDR2 FQDESV come from the germline V gene (reference sequence). The CDR3 spells CASSRTSGREQFF. CDR3 DNA sequence: TGTGCCAGCAGCCGGACTAGCGGAAGGGAACAGTTCTTC.

This clonotype was recorded many times. V and J are TRBV30 and TRBJ2-7; D is perhaps TRBD2 (6 bases). Looked up from germline, CDR1 is GTSNPN and CDR2 is SVGIG (reference sequence). The CDR3 is 13 residues long. V dropped 2 bases and J dropped 2 bases, with 10 bases sitting between them. CDR3: CAWSIGGTYEQYF. The CDR3 bases are TGTGCCTGGAGTATCGGAGGGACCTACGAGCAGTACTTC.

In its sample, this clonotype was seen a few times. The chain is built from TRBV6-1 and TRBJ2-1; 13 nucleotides align to TRBD2. Trimming cost V 4 bases and J 7 bases; bases outside gene matches: 4. The CDR3 contains 15 residues. The germline gives CDR1 MNHNS, CDR2 SASEGT. The CDR3 sequence: CASSAGLAGRNEQFF. As DNA, the CDR3 is TGTGCCAGCAGTGCGGGACTAGCGGGGAGGAATGAGCAGTTCTTC.

This clonotype was seen more than once but under ten times. The chain uses TRBV3-1 and TRBJ2-1; the D gene is possibly TRBD2 (6 bases). CDR1 is LGHDT, CDR2 YNNKEL, per germline (reference sequence). The CDR3 is 17 amino acids. V lost 4 bases to trimming and J lost 0 bases, with 16 bases between them. Here the CDR3 reads CASSPHIAAYSYNEQFF. CDR3 bases: TGTGCCAGCAGCCCGCATATAGCGGCCTACTCCTACAATGAGCAGTTCTTC.

In its sample, this clonotype was seen a few times. The chain employs TRBV5-1 and TRBJ2-5, with D perhaps TRBD1 (5 bases). This CDR3 region has 14 residues. Germline V gene data show CDR1 as SGHRS and CDR2 as YFSETQ. Trimming cost V 3 bases and J 0 bases, with 9 bases left between them. Written as DNA, the CDR3 is TGCGCCAGCAGCTCGGCAGGGAACCAAGAGACCCAGTACTTC. Its translation is CASSSAGNQETQYF.

This clonotype was seen many times. The V gene is TRBV9, the J gene TRBJ2-1; D is undetermined. Per germline, CDR1 SGDLS and CDR2 YYNGEE. This CDR3 is 11 amino acids long. With 3 bases removed from V and 8 bases from J, the gap between germline ends came to 6 bases. Here the CDR3 reads CASSEADEQFF. As DNA, the CDR3 is TGTGCCAGCAGCGAGGCGGATGAGCAGTTCTTC.

The gene calls are TRBV19 and TRBJ2-3; TRBD2 aligns across 8 bases. Germline CDR1 reads LNHDA; CDR2 reads SQIVND (reference sequence). The CDR3 loop spans 12 amino acids. J was trimmed by 3 bases and V by 11 bases; bases with no gene match: 4. The CDR3: CAVSGGTDTQYF. The CDR3 region has the DNA TGTGCCGTCTCGGGGGGGACAGATACGCAGTATTTT.

Only a few counts were recorded for this clonotype. This chain uses TRBV28 with TRBJ1-1; no definite D call. V lost 5 bases and J lost 8, with 15 bases in between. The CDR3 is made up of 13 amino acids. The germline V gene has CDR1 MDHEN and CDR2 SYDVKM. CDR3 nucleotide sequence: TGTGCCAGCAGTCTCTCCGGACGGAAAGAAGCTTTCTTT. It is translated as CASSLSGRKEAFF.

This clonotype was counted many times. The J gene is TRBJ2-7, the V gene TRBV11-2; tentatively, D is TRBD2 (5 bases). V was cut by 0 bases and J by 0 bases, with 9 bases left in between. Germline V gene sequence: CDR1 SGHAT, CDR2 FQNNGV. This CDR3 has 15 amino acids. The CDR3 here is CASSLDGDYSYEQYF. The CDR3 nucleotides are TGTGCCAGCAGCTTAGACGGGGATTACTCCTACGAGCAGTACTTC.

V usage is TRBV5-5 and J usage is TRBJ2-5, with 9 bases aligning to TRBD2. CDR3 length: 16 amino acids. J lost 5 bases, V lost 4 bases, and 12 bases had no gene match. The germline V gene encodes CDR1 SGHKS and CDR2 YYEKEE (reference sequence). As DNA, the CDR3 is TGTGCCAGCAGCATTCGACTAGCGGCCTCCAGGGAGACCCAGTACTTC. The encoded protein is CASSIRLAASRETQYF.

This clonotype was detected a few times. J is TRBJ2-5 and V is TRBV20-1; D ambiguous. The CDR3 has 12 amino acids. Germline values: CDR1 DFQATT, CDR2 SNEGSKA (reference sequence). The V and J ends lost 6 bases and 5 bases respectively, with 13 bases between them. In nucleotides, the CDR3 is TGCAGTGCACCGACTGATATGGAGACCCAGTACTTC. This translates into CSAPTDMETQYF.